The rows below give T cell receptor beta chains drawn from one sample of a study of T-cell memory formation after mild COVID-19. TCRdb redid the calling of the 5' RACE reads with MiXCR, one entry per CDR3 protein. Of 450,000 to 650,000 distinct CDR3 sequences listed, more than 15% are singletons. The source material was PBMCs or a T cell subset sorted from them (not recorded which). These receptors originate from an adult woman who had mild COVID-19 (a few samples of this study predate the infection). Cell type and time point are not known. CDR3s include the opening cysteine and the closing phenylalanine or tryptophan. Fields, in order: D gene, clone size, J gene, V gene, CDR3 DNA, CDR3 protein. The D gene is left open where the match is weak. The listing skips clone size in some rows; elsewhere it reads once, few, many or a size class.

NA NA TRBJ1-2 TRBV30 TGTGCCTGGAGTCCACAGGGTTTTGGCTACACCTTC CAWSPQGFGYTF
TRBD2 few TRBJ2-3 TRBV12-3/TRBV12-4 TGTGCCAGCAGCACCTATCTTAGCGGGGGAAGCACAGATACGCAGTATTTT CASSTYLSGGSTDTQYF
TRBD1 few TRBJ1-6 TRBV7-9 TGTGCCAGCAGCTTAGGGGACAGGGCAGATTCACCCCTCCACTTT CASSLGDRADSPLHF
NA few TRBJ2-7 TRBV29-1 TGCAGCGGGTGGGACTTCTACGAGCAGTACTTC CSGWDFYEQYF
NA NA TRBJ2-1 TRBV6-4 TGTGCCAGCAGTGACGTGGCAGCGAGCTACAATGAGCAGTTCTTC CASSDVAASYNEQFF
TRBD1 few TRBJ1-5 TRBV4-1 TGCGCCAGCAGCCAAGTTTGGGACAGGGCGTGGAGGCTGGGCAATCAGCCCCAGCATTTT CASSQVWDRAWRLGNQPQHF
NA few TRBJ1-6 TRBV7-9 TGTGCCAGCAGCCCCATCCCGAATTCACCCCTCCACTTT CASSPIPNSPLHF
NA NA TRBJ1-3 TRBV12-3/TRBV12-4 TGTGCCAGCAGTTGGGACACGACCATATATTTT CASSWDTTIYF
TRBD1 few TRBJ1-5 TRBV12-3/TRBV12-4 TGTGCCTGCCTAAGACAGGGCGGTCAGCCCCAGCATTTT CACLRQGGQPQHF
NA few TRBJ2-6 TRBV5-1 TGCGCCAGCAGCTTGGCCGGGATCTGGGGACCTGGGGCCAACGTCCTGACTTTC CASSLAGIWGPGANVLTF
NA NA TRBJ2-2 TRBV7-2 TGTGCCAGCACCTTCGGAGGCAGTAACACCGGGGAGCTGTTTTTT CASTFGGSNTGELFF
TRBD2 NA TRBJ2-1 TRBV7-6 TGTGCCAGCAGCTTAGTGGCGGGGGGCAGGGAGCAGTTCTTC CASSLVAGGREQFF
TRBD1 few TRBJ1-6 TRBV6-2/TRBV6-3 TGTGCCAGCAGTTACGTGGGACAGGACCGTTCACCCCTCCACTTT CASSYVGQDRSPLHF
TRBD1 NA TRBJ1-2 TRBV12-3/TRBV12-4 TGTGCCAGCAGTGGACAGGTCGGACTGGGGGGCTACACCTTC CASSGQVGLGGYTF
NA NA TRBJ1-3 TRBV20-1 TGCAGTGTTGGCAGGACTGGAAACACCATATATTTT CSVGRTGNTIYF
TRBD2 NA TRBJ2-7 TRBV7-2 TGTGCCAGCAGCCCCCGGGAGGGTGCGACCGAGCAGTACTTC CASSPREGATEQYF
TRBD2 many TRBJ2-7 TRBV12-3/TRBV12-4 TGTGCCAGCAGTCGACTAGCGGGATACTACGAGCAGTACTTC CASSRLAGYYEQYF
NA few TRBJ2-1 TRBV6-5 TGTGCCAGCAGTTATAGCTGGAGCTCCTACAATGAGCAGTTCTTC CASSYSWSSYNEQFF
NA many TRBJ2-5 TRBV27 TGTGCCAGCAGCTTCCCTCTCACCTGTTGGTGGGAGACCCAGTACTTC CASSFPLTCWWETQYF
TRBD2 few TRBJ2-3 TRBV5-1 TGCGCCAGCAGCTCGGTTAGCGGGGACGGGGACGATACGCAGTATTTT CASSSVSGDGDDTQYF
TRBD2 few TRBJ2-1 TRBV29-1 TGCAGCGTTGAATTTAGCGGGAGGGGGTACAATGAGCAGTTCTTC CSVEFSGRGYNEQFF
TRBD2 NA TRBJ2-1 TRBV20-1 TGCAGTGCCTCCTCAGGGAGCGGGGGGAACAATGAGCAGTTCTTC CSASSGSGGNNEQFF
NA NA TRBJ1-2 TRBV6-2/TRBV6-3 TGTGCCAGCAGTCAACAGGGAATCGGCTACACCTTC CASSQQGIGYTF
TRBD1 NA TRBJ2-7 TRBV29-1 TGCAGCGTGACGCGGGACAGGGGGAACGAGCAGTACTTC CSVTRDRGNEQYF
TRBD2 few TRBJ2-2 TRBV5-1 TGCGCCAGCAGCTTTAGCGGGGATCACACCGGGGAGCTGTTTTTT CASSFSGDHTGELFF
NA NA TRBJ1-1 TRBV24-1 TGTGCCACCAGGGACCCCGGGAACACTGAAGCTTTCTTT CATRDPGNTEAFF
TRBD1 NA TRBJ1-1 TRBV14 TGTGCCAGCAGGGCCGGGACAGGGTCCACGGGAGTGAACACTGAAGCTTTCTTT CASRAGTGSTGVNTEAFF
TRBD2 few TRBJ2-1 TRBV4-3 TGCGCCAGCAGCCAAGATCAGCGGGAGAGGAATGAGCAGTTCTTC CASSQDQRERNEQFF
NA few TRBJ2-1 TRBV24-1 TGTGCCACCAGTGATTTTTGGCGAGAAGGCCAGTTCTTC CATSDFWREGQFF
NA many TRBJ2-2 TRBV7-2 TGTGCCAGCAGCTTGAAAATCGGGGGCCCCTCGAACACCGGGGAGCTGTTTTTT CASSLKIGGPSNTGELFF
TRBD1 NA TRBJ1-5 TRBV7-9 TGTGCCAGCAGCGCTCGGGGGACAGGTGAGATTCAGCCCCAGCATTTT CASSARGTGEIQPQHF
NA few TRBJ2-1 TRBV12-3/TRBV12-4 TGTGCCAGCAATTTCTTTAGGGGGTCCTACAATGAGCAGTTCTTC CASNFFRGSYNEQFF
TRBD2 few TRBJ2-3 TRBV7-8 TGTGCCAGCAGCTCGGTCGGGACTAGCGGAGGTAGCACAGATACGCAGTATTTT CASSSVGTSGGSTDTQYF
TRBD2 few TRBJ2-5 TRBV20-1 TGCAGTGCTGGGCTAGCGGGGGGGTTCCAAGAGACCCAGTACTTC CSAGLAGGFQETQYF
TRBD2 few TRBJ2-3 TRBV5-8 TGTGCCAGCAGCCTGGGACTAGCGGGGGACCACACAGATACGCAGTATTTT CASSLGLAGDHTDTQYF
NA NA TRBJ2-1 TRBV9 TGTGCCAGAAAGGGGGAGATTCGGAATGAGCAGTTCTTC CARKGEIRNEQFF
TRBD1 NA TRBJ1-4 TRBV5-1 TGCGCCAGCAGTCCGACAGGGCAAGTCGAAAAACTGTTTTTT CASSPTGQVEKLFF
TRBD1 few TRBJ1-2 TRBV12-3/TRBV12-4 TGTGCCAGCACCAGGACAGGGGATGGCTACACCTTC CASTRTGDGYTF
NA NA TRBJ2-6 TRBV7-6 TGTGCCAGCAGCTTAGACTTGGGGGCCAACGTCCTGACTTTC CASSLDLGANVLTF